This record looks at one TCR beta chain sequence and its context. Its specificity is unknown. The CDR3 covers 13 residues. Germline V gene lookup returns CDR1 MDHEN and CDR2 SYDVKM. V was clipped by 3 bases and J by 5 bases; unmatched bases: 2. Cells were stimulated with CMV-infected fibroblast lysates at 8 to 10 ug/mL. Memory cells lacking CD40L and CD69 with high CD45RO were sorted. These data belong to a study of persistence of HIV-infected CD4 T cells. This was the immunoSEQ version 4 assay in survey mode. Assay: immunoSEQ multiplex PCR; the TCRdb copy retains only in-frame clones and omits some. The sample has roughly 30,000 clones, 82% seen once.

Sequencing was performed on CD4+ T cells sorted from PBMCs after roughly 18-hour stimulation, taken from a patient who received antiretroviral therapy. V and J are TRBV28 and TRBJ1-2, with 8 bases fitting TRBD1. The sequence was collected from an adult man with HIV who was CMV-seropositive. The CDR3 loop is CASSFDRGYGYTF. The CDR3 DNA follows: TGTGCCAGCAGTTTCGACAGGGGATATGGCTACACCTTC.